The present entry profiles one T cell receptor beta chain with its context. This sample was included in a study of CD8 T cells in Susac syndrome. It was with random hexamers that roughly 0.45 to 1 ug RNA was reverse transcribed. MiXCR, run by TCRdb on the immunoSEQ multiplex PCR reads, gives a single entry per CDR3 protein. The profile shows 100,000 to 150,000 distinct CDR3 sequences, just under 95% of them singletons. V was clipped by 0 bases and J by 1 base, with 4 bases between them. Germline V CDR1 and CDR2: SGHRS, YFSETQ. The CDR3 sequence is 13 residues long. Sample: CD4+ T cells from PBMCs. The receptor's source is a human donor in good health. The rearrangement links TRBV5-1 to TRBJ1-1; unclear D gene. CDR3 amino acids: CASSLATNTEAFF. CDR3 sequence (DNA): TGCGCCAGCAGCTTGGCCACGAACACTGAAGCTTTCTTT.